The clone carrying this T cell receptor beta chain came up a few times. The sample belongs to a study of cytomegalovirus exposure and HLA in healthy donors. The PCR used 60 Vbeta and 13 Jbeta primers. The assay was immunoSEQ multiplex PCR, and TCRdb's table has in-frame clones only and misses some. The sample lists about 130,000 clones; 80% were seen once. Trimming removed 7 bases from V and 6 bases from J; junction bases left unmatched: 3. There are 13 residues in the CDR3. Germline CDR1 reads MNHNS; CDR2 reads SASEGT. What was sequenced was PBMCs. The receptor's source is a human donor in good health. This chain joins TRBV6-1 and TRBJ1-4, with TRBD1 identical over 9 bases. The CDR3 sequence: CASNDRGDEKLFF. The CDR3 coding sequence is TGTGCCAGCAATGACAGGGGGGATGAAAAACTGTTTTTT.